The 5 T cell receptor beta chains below were found in one sample sequenced in a study of T cell repertoires in cytomegalovirus infection. Their cognate antigens are unknown. TCRdb recomputed calls from the reads with MiXCR, one row per CDR3 protein. The sample has approximately 910,000 distinct CDR3 sequences, about 33% seen once. Sequences were derived from cultured CD8+ T cells from PBMCs, sampled from culture after CMV antigen stimulation. These receptors all stem from a human donor in good health (CMV status not recorded). Some clones in this sample may be carry-over from other donors' samples.

A single count supports this clonotype. The chain's CDR3 is CASSEIRPQVGEQFF. In DNA, the CDR3 is TGTGCCAGCAGTGAAATAAGACCCCAGGTGGGTGAGCAGTTCTTC. The chain recombines TRBV6-1 with TRBJ2-1; D is ambiguous. V lost 2 bases to trimming and J lost 9 bases, with 17 bases between them. The CDR3 sequence is 15 residues long. The germline CDR1 and CDR2 sequences are MNHNS and SASEGT.

The chain uses TRBV28 and TRBJ2-1; possibly TRBD1 or TRBD2 for D (6 bases each). CDR3 length: 16 amino acids. Trimming cost V 4 bases and J 7 bases, with 20 bases left between them. Germline lookup yields CDR1 MDHEN and CDR2 SYDVKM. The CDR3 is CASSSRVRLGGNEQFF. The DNA for the CDR3 is TGTGCCAGCAGTTCCCGAGTCAGGCTAGGGGGGAATGAGCAGTTCTTC.

The table lists this clonotype with a few counts. This chain connects TRBV28 to TRBJ2-1; D gene uncertain. The CDR3 consists of 13 residues. In germline, CDR1 is MDHEN, CDR2 SYDVKM. V shed 6 bases and J shed 5 bases, with 11 bases lying between them. CDR3 protein: CASSTTPNNEQFF. CDR3 in DNA: TGTGCCAGCAGCACTACTCCGAACAATGAGCAGTTCTTC. The whole variable domain, filled in from reference TRBV28 and TRBJ2-1, reads DVKVTQSSRYLVKRTGEKVFLECVQDMDHENMFWYRQDPGLGLRLIYFSYDVKMKEKGDIPEGYSVSREKKERFSLILESASTNQTSMYLCASSTTPNNEQFFGPGTRLTVL.

This clonotype was counted a few times. The J gene is TRBJ2-7, the V gene TRBV5-5, with a possible D match to TRBD2 (5 bases). V dropped 0 bases and J dropped 5 bases, with 15 bases sitting between them. Germline V CDR1 and CDR2: SGHKS, YYEKEE (reference sequence). This CDR3 has 15 residues. Written as DNA, the CDR3 is TGTGCCAGCAGCTTGGACAGCGGTCGGTGGGACGAGCAGTACTTC. Protein: CASSLDSGRWDEQYF.

This chain connects TRBV12-3 or TRBV12-4 to TRBJ2-1; tentative D call: TRBD2 (5 bases). V was shortened by 6 bases and J by 2 bases, with 8 bases between the two germline ends. This CDR3 region has 13 residues. The CDR3 reads CASREDPYNEQFF. CDR3 DNA: TGTGCCAGCAGGGAGGATCCCTACAATGAGCAGTTCTTC.